This T cell receptor (beta chain) was recovered during a study of OX40 agonist ivuxolimab in advanced cancers. Turning to the study itself: Averaging about 60 years in age, with a range of about 23 to 85, the cohort was 80% to 90% male.

Libraries were prepared by immunoSEQ multiplex PCR; TCRdb keeps only in-frame clonotypes and omits some of them. This repertoire shows about 81,000 clones, 88% found once; its top ten account for less than 0.6%. Regarding the study as a whole: At 0.1 to 3.0 mg/kg, clonal expansion of CD4+ and CD8+ blood T cells had occurred by week 6. Normalized expansion of T-cell clones was also low for some nonresponders.

V dropped 4 bases and J dropped 0 bases, with 7 bases sitting between them. From germline, CDR1 is SGHRS and CDR2 YFSETQ. The CDR3 length is 13 residues. Notes on this clone: Its target is not known.

The sequence was collected from an adult with an advanced solid tumor such as melanoma, head and neck, liver or kidney cancer. Specimen: CD4+ or CD8+ T cells sorted from blood, collected in a trial of the OX40 agonist ivuxolimab. The rearrangement links TRBV5-1 to TRBJ1-1; D is unresolved. CDR3 sequence: CASSQALNTEAFF. For the CDR3, the DNA is TGCGCCAGCAGCCAGGCTCTGAACACTGAAGCTTTCTTT. The entire variable domain, with the rest obtained from reference TRBV5-1 and TRBJ1-1, is as follows: KAGVTQTPRYLIKTRGQQVTLSCSPISGHRSVSWYQQTPGQGLQFLFEYFSETQRNKGNFPGRFSGRQFSNSRSEMNVSTLELGDSALYLCASSQALNTEAFFGQGTRLTVV.